Here is one T cell receptor (beta chain) with its context. As yet, its antigen is unknown. Primers included in the PCR were 60 Vbeta and 13 Jbeta primers. Only in-frame clones appear in the TCRdb table, and some are missing; sequencing was by immunoSEQ multiplex PCR. The sample includes roughly 190,000 clones, roughly 79% seen only once; the top ten take about 1.9%. The sample originates from a study of cytomegalovirus exposure and HLA in healthy donors. Turning to the study itself: Earlier, 180 million or so T cells were analyzed, and 117 million unique TCR beta sequences were found among them.

Study-wide results and limits: There were fewer than 200 TCR beta chains listed as cytomegalovirus-associated. It was taken for granted in presence/absence analyses that sequencing depth across donors was roughly uniform. In an earlier analysis, productive rearrangement rates for most beta V segments clustered near 87% or 30%.

Germline V gives CDR1 GTSNPN, CDR2 SVGIG (reference sequence). V trimming: 0 bases; J trimming: 1 base; junction bases outside the gene matches: 3. The CDR3 length is 15 residues. Sequencing was performed on PBMCs. This TCR came from a woman in her twenties or thirties in good health and CMV-seropositive. The V call is TRBV30, the J call TRBJ1-1; 9 nucleotides agree with TRBD1. DNA for the CDR3: TGTGCCTGGAGTGTACAGACAGGGGGGAACACTGAAGCTTTCTTT. Amino acid sequence: CAWSVQTGGNTEAFF. The full variable domain, completed using reference TRBV30 and TRBJ1-1, is SQTIHQWPATLVQPVGSPLSLECTVEGTSNPNLYWYRQAAGRGLQLLFYSVGIGQISSEVPQNLSASRPQDRQFILSSKKLLLSDSGFYLCAWSVQTGGNTEAFFGQGTRLTVV.